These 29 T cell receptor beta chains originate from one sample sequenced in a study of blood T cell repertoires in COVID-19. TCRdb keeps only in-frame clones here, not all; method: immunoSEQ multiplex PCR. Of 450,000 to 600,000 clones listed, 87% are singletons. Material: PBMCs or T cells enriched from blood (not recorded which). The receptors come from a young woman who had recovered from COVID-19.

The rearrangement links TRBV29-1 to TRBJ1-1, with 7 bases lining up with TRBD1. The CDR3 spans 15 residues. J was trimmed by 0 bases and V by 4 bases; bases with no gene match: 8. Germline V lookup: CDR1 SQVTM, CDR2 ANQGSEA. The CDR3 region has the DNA TGCAGCGTTGTTCGTCAGGGGGGACTGAACACTGAAGCTTTCTTT. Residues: CSVVRQGGLNTEAFF.

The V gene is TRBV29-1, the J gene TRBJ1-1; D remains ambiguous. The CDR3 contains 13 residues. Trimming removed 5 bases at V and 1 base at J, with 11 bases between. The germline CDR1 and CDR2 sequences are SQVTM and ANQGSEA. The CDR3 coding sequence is TGCAGCGTTAAAGGAGGAGCGAACACTGAAGCTTTCTTT. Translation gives CSVKGGANTEAFF.

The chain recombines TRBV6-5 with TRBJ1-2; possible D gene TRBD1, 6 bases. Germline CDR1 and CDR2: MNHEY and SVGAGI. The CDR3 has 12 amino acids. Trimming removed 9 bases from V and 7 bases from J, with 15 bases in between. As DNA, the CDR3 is TGTGCCAGGGGGTCCACAGGGTTTGGCTACACCTTC. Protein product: CARGSTGFGYTF.

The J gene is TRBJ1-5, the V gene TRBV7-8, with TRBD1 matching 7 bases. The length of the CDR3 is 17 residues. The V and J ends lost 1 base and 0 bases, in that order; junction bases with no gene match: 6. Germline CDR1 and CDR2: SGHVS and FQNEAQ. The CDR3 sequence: CASSLGDRPYSNQPQHF. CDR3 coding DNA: TGTGCCAGCAGCTTAGGGGACAGACCTTATAGCAATCAGCCCCAGCATTTT. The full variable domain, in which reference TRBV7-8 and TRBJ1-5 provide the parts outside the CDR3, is GAGVSQSPRYKVAKRGQDVALRCDPISGHVSLFWYQQALGQGPEFLTYFQNEAQLDKSGLPSDRFFAERPEGSVSTLKIQRTQQEDSAVYLCASSLGDRPYSNQPQHFGDGTRLSIL.

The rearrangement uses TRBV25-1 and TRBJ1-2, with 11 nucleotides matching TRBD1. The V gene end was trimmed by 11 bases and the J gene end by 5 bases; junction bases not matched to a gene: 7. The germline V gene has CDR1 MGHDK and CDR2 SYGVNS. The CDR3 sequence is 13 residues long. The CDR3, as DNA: TGTGCCGGGGACAGGGGGACGGGGTATGGCTACACCTTC. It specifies CAGDRGTGYGYTF.

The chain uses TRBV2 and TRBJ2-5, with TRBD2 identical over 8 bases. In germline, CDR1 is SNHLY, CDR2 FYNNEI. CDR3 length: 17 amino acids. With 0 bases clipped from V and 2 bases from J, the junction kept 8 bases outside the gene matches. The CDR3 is CASSEALWGLGQETQYF. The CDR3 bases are TGTGCCAGCAGTGAAGCGCTTTGGGGACTAGGTCAAGAGACCCAGTACTTC.

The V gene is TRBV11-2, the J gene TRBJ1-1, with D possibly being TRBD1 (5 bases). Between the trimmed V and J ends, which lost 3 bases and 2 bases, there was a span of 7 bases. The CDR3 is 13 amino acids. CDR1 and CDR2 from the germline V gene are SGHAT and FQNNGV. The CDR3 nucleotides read TGTGCCAGCAGCTTGGGGGGAAACACTGAAGCTTTCTTT. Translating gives CASSLGGNTEAFF.

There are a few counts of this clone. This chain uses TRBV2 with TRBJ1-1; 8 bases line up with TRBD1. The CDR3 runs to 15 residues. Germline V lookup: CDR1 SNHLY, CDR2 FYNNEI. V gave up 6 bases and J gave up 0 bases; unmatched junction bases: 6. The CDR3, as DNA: TGTGCCAGCAGGGACCACAGGGGGATGAACACTGAAGCTTTCTTT. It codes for CASRDHRGMNTEAFF.

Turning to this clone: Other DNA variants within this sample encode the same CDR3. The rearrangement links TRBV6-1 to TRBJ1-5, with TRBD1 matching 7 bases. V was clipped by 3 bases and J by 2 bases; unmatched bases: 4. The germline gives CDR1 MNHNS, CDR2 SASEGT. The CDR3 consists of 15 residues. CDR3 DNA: TGTGCCAGCAGTGAGGGTCAGGGGGGCAATCAGCCCCAGCATTTT. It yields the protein CASSEGQGGNQPQHF.

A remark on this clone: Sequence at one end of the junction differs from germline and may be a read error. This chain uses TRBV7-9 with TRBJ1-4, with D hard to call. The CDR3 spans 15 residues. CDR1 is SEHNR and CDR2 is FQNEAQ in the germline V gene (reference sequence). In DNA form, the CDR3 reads TGTGCCAGCAGCCCACCGACGGGAGCTAATGAAAAGCTGTTTTTT. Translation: CASSPPTGANEKLFF.

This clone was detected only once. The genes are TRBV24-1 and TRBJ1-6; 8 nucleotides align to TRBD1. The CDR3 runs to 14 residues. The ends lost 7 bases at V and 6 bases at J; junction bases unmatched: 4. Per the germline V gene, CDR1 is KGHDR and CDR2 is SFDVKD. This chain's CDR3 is CATRIDRGNSPLHF. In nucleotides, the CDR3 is TGTGCCACCAGAATTGACAGGGGTAATTCACCCCTCCACTTT.

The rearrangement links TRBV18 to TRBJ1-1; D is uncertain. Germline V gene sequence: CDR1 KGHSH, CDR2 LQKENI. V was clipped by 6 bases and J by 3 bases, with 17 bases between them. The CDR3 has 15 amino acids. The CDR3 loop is CASSQRDLRDTEAFF. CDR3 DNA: TGTGCCAGCTCTCAAAGGGATTTGAGGGACACTGAAGCTTTCTTT.

The CDR3 sequence is CTSSQLRAASGNTIYF. CDR3 nucleotide sequence: TGCACCAGCAGCCAATTGAGGGCGGCCTCTGGAAACACCATATATTTT. The J gene is TRBJ1-3, the V gene TRBV1. TRBV1 constitutes a pseudogene. The CDR3 has 16 residues.

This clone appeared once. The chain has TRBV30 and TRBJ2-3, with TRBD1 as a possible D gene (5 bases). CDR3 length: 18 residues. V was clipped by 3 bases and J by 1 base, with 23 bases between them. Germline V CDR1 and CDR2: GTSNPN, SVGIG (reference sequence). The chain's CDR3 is CAWSGRSYQGTRTDTQYF. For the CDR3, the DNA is TGTGCCTGGAGCGGCCGGAGCTACCAGGGAACTCGCACAGATACGCAGTATTTT.

CDR3 nucleotides: TGTGCCAGCAGCTCGGCTAGCGGATTAACAGATACGCAGTATTTT. Protein: CASSSASGLTDTQYF. The chain combines TRBV5-6 with TRBJ2-3, with 7 nucleotides matching TRBD2. This CDR3 region has 15 residues. J lost 3 bases, V lost 3 bases, and 7 bases had no gene match. The germline V gene has CDR1 SGHDT and CDR2 YYEEEE.

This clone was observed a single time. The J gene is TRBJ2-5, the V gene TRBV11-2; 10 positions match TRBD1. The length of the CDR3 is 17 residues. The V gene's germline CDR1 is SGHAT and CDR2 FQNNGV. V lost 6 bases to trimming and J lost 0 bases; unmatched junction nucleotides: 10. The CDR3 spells CASSPYPDRGYQETQYF. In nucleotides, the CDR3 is TGTGCCAGCAGTCCCTACCCGGACAGGGGGTACCAAGAGACCCAGTACTTC. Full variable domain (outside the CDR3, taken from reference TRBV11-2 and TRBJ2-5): EAGVAQSPRYKIIEKRQSVAFWCNPISGHATLYWYQQILGQGPKLLIQFQNNGVVDDSQLPKDRFSAERLKGVDSTLKIQPAKLEDSAVYLCASSPYPDRGYQETQYFGPGTRLLVL.

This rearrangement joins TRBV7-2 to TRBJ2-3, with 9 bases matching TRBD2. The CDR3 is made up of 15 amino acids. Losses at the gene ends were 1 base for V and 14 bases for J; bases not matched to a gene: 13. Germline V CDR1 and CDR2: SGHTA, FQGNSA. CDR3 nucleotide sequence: TGTGCCAGCAGCTTAGGTACCCCTGTGACTAGCGGTCGGTATTTT. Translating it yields CASSLGTPVTSGRYF.

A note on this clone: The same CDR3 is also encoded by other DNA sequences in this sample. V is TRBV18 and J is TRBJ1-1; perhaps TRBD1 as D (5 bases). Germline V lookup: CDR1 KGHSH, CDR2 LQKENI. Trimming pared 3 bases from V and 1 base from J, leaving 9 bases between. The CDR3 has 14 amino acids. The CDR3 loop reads CASSPDRSNTEAFF. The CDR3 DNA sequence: TGTGCCAGCTCACCTGACAGATCGAACACTGAAGCTTTCTTT.

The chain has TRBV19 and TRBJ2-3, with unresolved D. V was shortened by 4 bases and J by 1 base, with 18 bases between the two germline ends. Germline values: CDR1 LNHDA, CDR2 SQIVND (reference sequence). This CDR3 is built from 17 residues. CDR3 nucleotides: TGTGCCAGTAGTACCCCCGCCCGCTACCCCGGCACAGATACGCAGTATTTT. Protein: CASSTPARYPGTDTQYF.

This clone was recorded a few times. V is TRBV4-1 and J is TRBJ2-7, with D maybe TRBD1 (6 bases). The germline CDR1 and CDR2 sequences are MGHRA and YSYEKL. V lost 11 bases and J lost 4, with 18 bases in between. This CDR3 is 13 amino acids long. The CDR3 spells CAVSRDMGYEQYF. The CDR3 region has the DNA TGCGCCGTGTCGAGGGACATGGGGTACGAGCAGTACTTC.

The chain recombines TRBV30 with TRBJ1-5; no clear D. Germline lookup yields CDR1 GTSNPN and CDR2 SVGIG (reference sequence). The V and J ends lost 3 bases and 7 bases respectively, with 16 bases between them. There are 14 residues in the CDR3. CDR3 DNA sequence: TGTGCCTGGAGCCCGGGGAGCTTAGGACAGCCCCAGCATTTT. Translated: CAWSPGSLGQPQHF.

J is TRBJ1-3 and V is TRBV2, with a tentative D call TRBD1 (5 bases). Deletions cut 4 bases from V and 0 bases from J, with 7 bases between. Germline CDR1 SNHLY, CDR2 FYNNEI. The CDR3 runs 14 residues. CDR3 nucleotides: TGTGCCAGCAGTGGGACAACCTCTGGAAACACCATATATTTT. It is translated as CASSGTTSGNTIYF.

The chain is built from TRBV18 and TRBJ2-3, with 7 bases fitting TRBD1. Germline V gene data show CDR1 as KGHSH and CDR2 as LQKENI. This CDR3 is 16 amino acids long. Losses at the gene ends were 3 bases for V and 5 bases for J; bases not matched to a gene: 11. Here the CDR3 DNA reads TGTGCCAGCTCACCGATGTGGACAGGCCCCCGAGATACGCAGTATTTT. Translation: CASSPMWTGPRDTQYF.

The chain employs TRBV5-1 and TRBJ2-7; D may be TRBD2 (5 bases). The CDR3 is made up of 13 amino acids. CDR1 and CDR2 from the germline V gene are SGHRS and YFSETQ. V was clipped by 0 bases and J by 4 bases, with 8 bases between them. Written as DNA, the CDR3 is TGCGCCAGCAGCTTGGCCGGGATGTACGAGCAGTACTTC. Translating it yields CASSLAGMYEQYF.

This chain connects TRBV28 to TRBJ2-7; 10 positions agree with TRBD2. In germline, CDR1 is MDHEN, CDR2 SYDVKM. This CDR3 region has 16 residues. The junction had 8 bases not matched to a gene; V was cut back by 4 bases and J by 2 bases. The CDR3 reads CASSSVGTSVPYEQYF. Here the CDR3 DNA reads TGTGCCAGCAGTTCCGTCGGGACTAGCGTCCCCTACGAGCAGTACTTC.

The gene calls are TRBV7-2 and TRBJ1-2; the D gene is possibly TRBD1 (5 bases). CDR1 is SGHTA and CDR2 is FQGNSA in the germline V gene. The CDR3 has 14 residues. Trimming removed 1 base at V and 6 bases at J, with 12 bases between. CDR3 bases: TGTGCCAGCAGCTTAGGATTACCGGGGGATGGCTACACCTTC. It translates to CASSLGLPGDGYTF.

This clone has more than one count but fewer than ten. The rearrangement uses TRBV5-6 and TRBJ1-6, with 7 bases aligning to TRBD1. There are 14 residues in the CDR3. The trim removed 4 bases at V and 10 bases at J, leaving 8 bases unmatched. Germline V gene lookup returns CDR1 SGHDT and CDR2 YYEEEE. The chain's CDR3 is CASSPRGIDSPLHF. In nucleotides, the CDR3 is TGTGCCAGCAGCCCCAGGGGGATTGACTCACCCCTCCACTTT.

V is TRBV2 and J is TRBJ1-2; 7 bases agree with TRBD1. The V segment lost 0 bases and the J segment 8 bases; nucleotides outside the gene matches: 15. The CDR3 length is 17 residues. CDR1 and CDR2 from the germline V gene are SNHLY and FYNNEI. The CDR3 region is CASSEARGVNTGSGYTF. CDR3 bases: TGTGCCAGCAGTGAAGCCAGGGGGGTAAATACAGGGAGCGGCTACACCTTC. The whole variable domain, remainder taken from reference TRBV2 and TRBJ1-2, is EPEVTQTPSHQVTQMGQEVILRCVPISNHLYFYWYRQILGQKVEFLVSFYNNEISEKSEIFDDQFSVERPDGSNFTLKIRSTKLEDSAMYFCASSEARGVNTGSGYTFGSGTRLTVV.

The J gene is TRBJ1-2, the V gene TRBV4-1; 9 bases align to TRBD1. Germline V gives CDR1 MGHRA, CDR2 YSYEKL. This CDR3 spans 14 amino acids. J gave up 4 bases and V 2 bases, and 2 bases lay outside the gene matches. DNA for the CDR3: TGCGCCAGCAGCCAACCGGACAGGGGCTATGGCTACACCTTC. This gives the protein CASSQPDRGYGYTF.